The text below deals with one T cell receptor beta chain. Its antigen is unknown. Single viable CD3+CD4+CD8-CD45RO+ cells were sorted as the memory CD4+ T cells. Here immunoSEQ multiplex PCR was the method, and the copy in TCRdb shows in-frame clones only, minus some. The sample includes tens of thousands of clones, around 78% of them seen just once. The record originates from a study of memory CD4+ T cells and cytomegalovirus serostatus. Overall study findings and caveats: Each of approximately 63 CMV-associated TCRbeta sequences occurred in one to five individuals.

The CDR3 is 14 residues long. Between the trimmed V and J ends, which lost 1 base and 1 base, there was a span of 8 bases. Germline assignment: CDR1 SGHRS and CDR2 YFSETQ. Material for sequencing was memory CD4+ T cells from blood. This clonotype was obtained from an adult in good health and CMV-seronegative. The chain links TRBV5-1 to TRBJ2-5, with a possible D match to TRBD1 (5 bases). The CDR3 reads CASSLMTAQETQYF. The CDR3 nucleotides read TGCGCCAGCAGCTTGATGACAGCCCAAGAGACCCAGTACTTC.